A selection of T cell receptor beta chains follows, all from one sample in a study of CD8+ T cells in alopecia areata. TCRdb's table, derived via immunoSEQ multiplex PCR, lists solely in-frame clones and lacks some. The sample lists a few hundred thousand clones, around 65% seen once, with 1.2% in the top ten. Sample: CD4+ T cells sorted from blood, taken at approximately week 42, from a patient treated with tofacitinib. The receptors shown here come from a human donor with alopecia areata. The CDR3 runs from the conserved cysteine through the conserved F or W. D genes are given only for firm matches. A row's size may be missing; if present it is once, few, many or a size class.

CDR3 DNA	CDR3 protein	clone size	J gene	V gene	D gene
TGCAGCGTTGGGGGGACACCCCGGGGGAACACTGAAGCTTTCTTT	CSVGGTPRGNTEAFF	.	TRBJ1-1	TRBV29-1	.
TGTGCCTGGGGGGTGGGTAGCAATCAGCCCCAGCATTTT	CAWGVGSNQPQHF	.	TRBJ1-5	TRBV30	.
TGCGCCAGCAGCCCCCTAGGAGGAGACTATGGCTACACCTTC	CASSPLGGDYGYTF	.	TRBJ1-2	TRBV5-1	.
TGCGCCAGCAGCCCCTTGGGGCTAGCGGGGGGTTCTCAGCAGTTCTTC	CASSPLGLAGGSQQFF	.	TRBJ2-1	TRBV4-1	TRBD2
TGCAGCGTTGAAGAGGTTCGAGGCGAAAAACTGTTTTTT	CSVEEVRGEKLFF	few	TRBJ1-4	TRBV29-1	.
TGTGCCAGCAGGCAATTCTATGGCTACACCTTC	CASRQFYGYTF	.	TRBJ1-2	TRBV6-5	.
TGCAGCGGGGGGTTTGACACTGAAGCTTTCTTT	CSGGFDTEAFF	.	TRBJ1-1	TRBV29-1	.
TGCGCCAGCAGCCAACTAACGAGCGGGACCCAGTACTTC	CASSQLTSGTQYF	.	TRBJ2-5	TRBV4-3	.
TGCAGCGCCAGATCTGGTCCAGGCGGGGGCGACTATGGCTACACCTTC	CSARSGPGGGDYGYTF	.	TRBJ1-2	TRBV29-1	.
TGCGCCAGCAGCTTGGAGAACAGGGTCGAGGGCTACACCTTC	CASSLENRVEGYTF	.	TRBJ1-2	TRBV5-1	.
TGTGCCAGCAGTGAAGTCCGGGGTGGCCACAATGAGCAGTTCTTC	CASSEVRGGHNEQFF	few	TRBJ2-1	TRBV2	.
TGTGCCAGTAGTACTCAGGGGGCAGGACAGCCCCAGCATTTT	CASSTQGAGQPQHF	once	TRBJ1-5	TRBV19	TRBD1
TGTGCCAGCAGCTTAGATGGCGGGGGCCCGGATACGCAGTATTTT	CASSLDGGGPDTQYF	few	TRBJ2-3	TRBV11-2	.
TGTGCCAGCAGTTACGCCTCGGGGGGCCAGCCATATACGCAGTATTTT	CASSYASGGQPYTQYF	few	TRBJ2-3	TRBV6-5	.
TGTGCCAGCAGCCTTGGGACGCAAGAGACCCAGTACTTC	CASSLGTQETQYF	.	TRBJ2-5	TRBV14	.
TGCGCCAGCAGCTTGCCGGCAGCACCCGAGCAGTACTTC	CASSLPAAPEQYF	.	TRBJ2-7	TRBV5-1	.
TGTGCCTGGAGGGGACAGGGGTTGAGAATGAACACTGAAGCTTTCTTT	CAWRGQGLRMNTEAFF	few	TRBJ1-1	TRBV30	TRBD1
TGCAGCGACCGGACGGCTTCCAATGAGCAGTTCTTC	CSDRTASNEQFF	.	TRBJ2-1	TRBV29-1	.
TGTGCCTGGAGTGAAGGGGCTAATTCACCCCTCCACTTT	CAWSEGANSPLHF	.	TRBJ1-6	TRBV30	.
TGCAGCGGAAGGTCGGCCGGGGAGCTGTTTTTT	CSGRSAGELFF	.	TRBJ2-2	TRBV29-1	.
TGTGCCAGCAGTTCCCCCAGAGGTAGCGGGGGACCTAGCGACAATGAGCAGTTCTTC	CASSSPRGSGGPSDNEQFF	.	TRBJ2-1	TRBV27	TRBD2
TGTGCCAGCAGTTTAAATCGGGCAGAGTTCACAGATACGCAGTATTTT	CASSLNRAEFTDTQYF	.	TRBJ2-3	TRBV27	.
TGCAGCGTTCAAGGACAGGGTTCGGCTTTCTTT	CSVQGQGSAFF	few	TRBJ1-1	TRBV29-1	TRBD1
TGTGCCAGCAGAGGGGGCGAGGGTGAAAAACTGTTTTTT	CASRGGEGEKLFF	.	TRBJ1-4	TRBV6-5	TRBD1
TGCAGCGTCGCCCAGGGGAATACGAACACTGAAGCTTTCTTT	CSVAQGNTNTEAFF	few	TRBJ1-1	TRBV29-1	.
TGTGCCAGTAAGGCGTCGCGGGCAGCTACAGACTATGGCTACACCTTC	CASKASRAATDYGYTF	.	TRBJ1-2	TRBV19	.
TGTGCCAGCAGTTTATCCGGACGGGACTACGAGCAGTACTTC	CASSLSGRDYEQYF	.	TRBJ2-7	TRBV27	.